This entry lists 12 T cell receptor beta chains sequenced from one sample in a study of CD8+ T cells in alopecia areata. It was cDNA, reverse transcribed from extracted RNA, that served as the sequencing template. The protocol was immunoSEQ multiplex PCR, while the TCRdb copy is restricted to in-frame clones and leaves out a portion. The repertoire consists of approximately 150,000 clones, with about 47% occurring once and the leading ten covering 0.85% to 1%. This material consisted of CD4+ T cells sorted from blood, taken at week 0. All receptors derive from a human donor with alopecia areata.

The genes are TRBV5-1 and TRBJ2-5; D ambiguous. Germline assignment: CDR1 SGHRS and CDR2 YFSETQ. Trimming left V 6 bases short and J 1 base short, with 13 bases between. The CDR3 is 14 residues long. CDR3: CASKLATGQETQYF. Written as DNA, the CDR3 is TGCGCCAGCAAGTTGGCAACCGGCCAAGAGACCCAGTACTTC.

This clone has a single count. CDR3 DNA sequence: TGTGCCAGCGGAGGGGGGGGCCCAAGGTCACCCCTCCACTTT. Translated, it gives CASGGGGPRSPLHF. The rearrangement uses TRBV6-5 and TRBJ1-6; D is perhaps TRBD1 (6 bases). Trimming stripped 8 bases from V and 10 bases from J, with 18 bases between. Per germline, CDR1 MNHEY and CDR2 SVGAGI. The CDR3 covers 14 residues.

This clone has just one count. The J gene is TRBJ2-3, the V gene TRBV11-2, with D perhaps matching TRBD2 (6 bases). Germline CDR1 and CDR2: SGHAT and FQNNGV. The CDR3 has 14 residues. V lost 1 base, J lost 4 bases, and 9 bases lay in between. The CDR3 here is CASSLGDWADTQYF. CDR3 DNA: TGTGCCAGCAGCTTAGGGGACTGGGCAGATACGCAGTATTTT.

The V call is TRBV5-1, the J call TRBJ1-2; weak D call: TRBD1 (6 bases). V gave up 3 bases and J gave up 10 bases, with 19 bases separating them. Per germline, CDR1 SGHRS and CDR2 YFSETQ. The CDR3 spans 14 residues. In DNA, the CDR3 is TGCGCCAGCAGCTCTGGACAGACTTTTGATCCCTACACCTTC. This sequence encodes CASSSGQTFDPYTF.

This clone was detected a few times. The rearrangement links TRBV30 to TRBJ2-6, with D perhaps matching TRBD1 (5 bases). This CDR3 is built from 13 residues. V lost 3 bases to trimming and J lost 2 bases, with 5 bases between them. The germline gives CDR1 GTSNPN, CDR2 SVGIG (reference sequence). CDR3 DNA: TGTGCCTGGAGGACAGCTGGGGCCAACGTCCTGACTTTC. It yields the protein CAWRTAGANVLTF.

This sequence joins TRBV28 and TRBJ2-7, with 7 bases fitting TRBD1. CDR3 length: 16 amino acids. The V gene's germline CDR1 is MDHEN and CDR2 SYDVKM. V lost 3 bases and J lost 6; bases outside the gene matches: 14. The CDR3 region is CASSFPTTGARGEQYF. CDR3 sequence (DNA): TGTGCCAGCAGTTTTCCAACCACAGGGGCCCGCGGCGAGCAGTACTTC.

This chain connects TRBV5-6 to TRBJ2-1, with 10 nucleotides matching TRBD2. Germline V lookup: CDR1 SGHDT, CDR2 YYEEEE. V was clipped by 0 bases and J by 9 bases; unmatched bases: 9. The CDR3 sequence is 16 residues long. The CDR3 nucleotides are TGTGCCAGCAGCTTGGGCTTCTCCAGGACTAGCGGTGAGCAGTTCTTC. Translating it yields CASSLGFSRTSGEQFF.

The chain links TRBV6-1 to TRBJ1-2; TRBD1 is a possible D gene (5 bases). The V gene's germline CDR1 is MNHNS and CDR2 SASEGT. V lost 7 bases, J lost 3 bases, and 18 bases lay in between. The CDR3 sequence is 15 residues long. The CDR3 DNA is TGTGCCAGCATACCTCGGGCCGGGGCCTACTATGGCTACACCTTC. Translating it yields CASIPRAGAYYGYTF.

V usage is TRBV19 and J usage is TRBJ2-7; D tentatively reads TRBD1 or TRBD2 (5 bases each). V shed 5 bases and J shed 0 bases, with 11 bases lying between them. CDR3 length equals 14 residues. CDR1 and CDR2 (germline): LNHDA, SQIVND (reference sequence). The CDR3 spells CASSQSGTSYEQYF. CDR3 nucleotides: TGTGCCAGTAGTCAGTCAGGGACCTCCTACGAGCAGTACTTC.

The count of this clone is one. The chain uses TRBV5-1 and TRBJ2-1; D might be TRBD2 (5 bases). This CDR3 is built from 13 residues. V lost 5 bases and J lost 8, with 14 bases in between. Per the germline V gene, CDR1 is SGHRS and CDR2 is YFSETQ. For the CDR3, the DNA is TGCGCCAGCAGGACTACTAATTCCCATGAGCAGTTCTTC. It yields the protein CASRTTNSHEQFF.

This chain connects TRBV29-1 to TRBJ1-5, with 9 bases aligning to TRBD1. This CDR3 spans 14 amino acids. Unmatched junction bases numbered 4, after V lost 7 bases and J lost 0 bases. Germline V gives CDR1 SQVTM, CDR2 ANQGSEA. CDR3 sequence reads: CSARTGASNQPQHF. Written as DNA, the CDR3 is TGCAGCGCTAGGACAGGGGCTAGCAATCAGCCCCAGCATTTT. Combining the CDR3 with reference TRBV29-1 and TRBJ1-5 gives the whole variable domain SAVISQKPSRDICQRGTSLTIQCQVDSQVTMMFWYRQQPGQSLTLIATANQGSEATYESGFVIDKFPISRPNLTFSTLTVSNMSPEDSSIYLCSARTGASNQPQHFGDGTRLSIL.

The chain recombines TRBV7-3 with TRBJ1-1, with D hard to call. This CDR3 is 13 amino acids long. With 3 bases removed from V and 3 bases from J, the gap between germline ends came to 8 bases. Per the germline V gene, CDR1 is SGHTA and CDR2 is FQGTGA. The CDR3 DNA is TGTGCCAGCAGCTTTACAAGAGACACTGAAGCTTTCTTT. Amino acids: CASSFTRDTEAFF.